There are many counts of the clone carrying this T cell receptor beta chain. What it recognizes is unknown. Using its own MiXCR run on the 5' RACE reads, TCRdb lists one record per CDR3 protein. This sample has some 140,000 distinct CDR3 sequences, with roughly 8.4% found just once. V lost 0 bases to trimming and J lost 5 bases; unmatched junction nucleotides: 3. This CDR3 contains 16 residues. CDR1 and CDR2 from the germline V gene are MNHEY and SVGAGI. This record comes from a study of CD8 T cells in ankylosing spondylitis. Points from the study as a whole: As for the disease-linked clones, they showed a CD8+ phenotype and occurred at relatively low frequencies in peripheral blood. Significant enrichment of disease-linked clones was reportedly seen in matched ankylosing spondylitis synovial fluid.

The rearrangement uses TRBV6-5 and TRBJ2-1, with 11 positions matching TRBD2. This TCR was recovered from a male donor with ankylosing spondylitis. Specimen: synovial fluid, either unsorted or a sorted T cell fraction (not recorded which). CDR3 bases: TGTGCCAGCAGTTACTCGGGACTAGCGGTTGACAATGAGCAGTTCTTC. Residues: CASSYSGLAVDNEQFF.